These 15 T cell receptor beta chains were all obtained from the same sample, sequenced in a study of CD8 T cells in Susac syndrome. It was with random hexamers that about 0.45 to 1 ug RNA was reverse transcribed. TCRdb re-analysed the immunoSEQ multiplex PCR reads in MiXCR, keeping a single row per CDR3 protein. The sample yields 130,000 to 150,000 distinct CDR3 sequences, around 94% seen once. Sequenced material: CD8+ T cells from PBMCs. Receptors were obtained from a human donor in good health.

This chain joins TRBV29-1 and TRBJ2-7; D is possibly TRBD1 (5 bases). V was cut by 5 bases and J by 6 bases, with 11 bases left in between. The CDR3 is 11 amino acids. Germline V gene lookup returns CDR1 SQVTM and CDR2 ANQGSEA. CDR3 region: CSVLQGGEQYF. CDR3 coding DNA: TGCAGCGTTCTCCAGGGCGGCGAGCAGTACTTC.

The chain employs TRBV12-5 and TRBJ2-3; D gene uncertain. The CDR3 sequence is 15 residues long. Germline lookup yields CDR1 LGHNT and CDR2 FRNRAP. V was trimmed by 0 bases and J by 2 bases, leaving 9 bases between them. CDR3 sequence: CASGLVPSDTDTQYF. The CDR3 coding sequence is TGTGCTAGTGGTTTGGTACCCTCAGACACAGATACGCAGTATTTT.

V is TRBV28 and J is TRBJ2-5; the D gene is possibly TRBD1 (5 bases). V lost 7 bases and J lost 2, with 17 bases in between. The CDR3 is 15 residues long. CDR1 and CDR2 from the germline V gene are MDHEN and SYDVKM. The CDR3 sequence: CASTPETDSQETQYF. The CDR3 nucleotides are TGTGCCAGCACCCCCGAGACAGACTCACAAGAGACCCAGTACTTC.

This chain uses TRBV3-1 with TRBJ2-7, with TRBD2 identical over 9 bases. V shed 2 bases and J 3 bases; nucleotides not matched to a gene: 8. Germline V CDR1 and CDR2: LGHDT, YNNKEL (reference sequence). This CDR3 region has 16 residues. The CDR3 loop is CASSQLTSGRVYEQYF. Here the CDR3 DNA reads TGTGCCAGCAGCCAATTGACTAGCGGTAGGGTCTACGAGCAGTACTTC.

The chain employs TRBV9 and TRBJ2-3; no clear D gene. Germline V gives CDR1 SGDLS, CDR2 YYNGEE. V lost 2 bases and J lost 2, with 6 bases in between. The CDR3 runs 13 residues. Here the CDR3 reads CASSVRHTDTQYF. CDR3 in DNA: TGTGCCAGCAGCGTCCGGCACACAGATACGCAGTATTTT.

V is TRBV7-9 and J is TRBJ2-7; D may be TRBD2 (6 bases). The CDR3 consists of 14 residues. Germline-derived CDR1 and CDR2 are SEHNR and FQNEAQ (reference sequence). With 4 bases removed from V and 4 bases from J, the gap between germline ends came to 14 bases. CDR3 loop: CASSSGTSSYEQYF. The CDR3 DNA follows: TGTGCCAGCAGCTCCGGGACTTCAAGTTACGAGCAGTACTTC.

In its sample, this clonotype was seen once. CDR3 residues: CASTPGISRYNEQFF. In DNA form, the CDR3 reads TGTGCCAGCACTCCAGGTATTAGCAGATACAATGAGCAGTTCTTC. The genes are TRBV7-2 and TRBJ2-1; D ambiguous. V lost 7 bases and J 4 bases, leaving 17 bases between the germline ends. The CDR3 is 15 amino acids. Germline lookup yields CDR1 SGHTA and CDR2 FQGNSA.

This chain links TRBV6-2 or TRBV6-3 with TRBJ1-2; D remains unclear. V was cut by 8 bases and J by 3 bases, with 4 bases left in between. There are 10 residues in the CDR3. Germline V gene lookup returns CDR1 MNHEY and CDR2 SVGEGT. The CDR3 spells CASFDYGYTF. The CDR3, as DNA: TGTGCCAGCTTTGACTATGGCTACACCTTC.

This clonotype was seen only a few times. For the CDR3, the DNA is TGCGCCAGCAGCGGAAGCTGGGGCTGGTACGAGCAGTACTTC. It is translated as CASSGSWGWYEQYF. The gene calls are TRBV5-1 and TRBJ2-7; possibly TRBD1 for D (5 bases). This CDR3 has 14 amino acids. In germline, CDR1 is SGHRS, CDR2 YFSETQ. Trimming stripped 4 bases from V and 4 bases from J, with 15 bases between.

The genes are TRBV4-3 and TRBJ1-2, with D perhaps TRBD1 (5 bases). The V end was cut by 0 bases, the J end by 4 bases, with 15 bases between. Germline V gives CDR1 LGHNA, CDR2 YSLEER. The CDR3 runs 16 residues. CDR3 coding DNA: TGCGCCAGCAGCCAAGAGGGGACGGTGTCCTTCTATGGCTACACCTTC. This gives the protein CASSQEGTVSFYGYTF.

CDR3 protein: CASSLSIAGANTDTQYF. CDR3 DNA sequence: TGTGCCAGCAGTTTATCGATCGCAGGCGCCAACACAGATACGCAGTATTTT. The V and J genes are TRBV27 and TRBJ2-3; D ambiguous. Looked up from germline, CDR1 is MNHEY and CDR2 is SMNVEV (reference sequence). With 0 bases removed from V and 2 bases from J, the gap between germline ends came to 15 bases. The CDR3 totals 17 residues.

This clonotype came up once. The chain joins TRBV29-1 to TRBJ2-1; D is tentatively TRBD1 or TRBD2 (5 bases each). CDR3 length: 16 amino acids. From germline, CDR1 is SQVTM and CDR2 ANQGSEA. V was clipped by 1 base and J by 1 base, with 14 bases between them. The CDR3, as DNA: TGCAGCGTTGAAGGACTGATCGGGACGTCCTACAATGAGCAGTTCTTC. It is translated as CSVEGLIGTSYNEQFF.

The genes are TRBV13 and TRBJ1-1; the D gene is possibly TRBD1 (6 bases). Trimming removed 0 bases from V and 3 bases from J, with 8 bases in between. CDR1 and CDR2 from the germline V gene are PRHDT and FYEKMQ (reference sequence). This CDR3 has 14 amino acids. CDR3 region: CASSLGRQDTEAFF. The CDR3 DNA sequence: TGTGCCAGCAGCTTAGGTCGACAGGACACTGAAGCTTTCTTT. The variable domain in full, with the rest retrieved from reference TRBV13 and TRBJ1-1, is AAGVIQSPRHLIKEKRETATLKCYPIPRHDTVYWYQQGPGQDPQFLISFYEKMQSDKGSIPDRFSAQQFSDYHSELNMSSLELGDSALYFCASSLGRQDTEAFFGQGTRLTVV.

This clonotype was detected only once. The chain employs TRBV7-6 and TRBJ2-5, with a possible D match to TRBD2 (6 bases). V lost 5 bases and J lost 1, with 17 bases in between. Germline V gene data show CDR1 as SGHVS and CDR2 as FNYEAQ. The CDR3 consists of 16 residues. CDR3: CASSKWGESPQETQYF. CDR3 nucleotide sequence: TGTGCCAGCAGCAAGTGGGGGGAGTCCCCCCAAGAGACCCAGTACTTC.

The chain uses TRBV6-2 or TRBV6-3 and TRBJ2-5; D gene uncertain. Germline CDR1 is MNHEY and CDR2 is SVGEGT. The length of the CDR3 is 13 residues. The V end lost 1 base, the J end lost 4 bases, and 7 bases lay between the germline ends. In DNA form, the CDR3 reads TGTGCCAGCAGTTACTTCCCGGGAGAGACCCAGTACTTC. It translates to CASSYFPGETQYF.